Each of the 17 T cell receptor beta chains below was sequenced from the same sample in a study of Ad26.COV2.S vaccination and SARS-CoV-2 variants (dated by TCRdb to 2020 to 2022). The library was generated by the immunoSEQ multiplex PCR assay. TCRdb took this table from immuneACCESS and kept in-frame rearrangements with V and J called. Such tables lack part of the clones; where checked against another copy, unresolved V genes explain under half of the gap, and the rest is unexplained. The sample table holds about 450,000 clones, of which 89% were seen once. The ten largest clonotypes hold about 2.5% of the sample. In light of the paper, this sample's treatment or condition label describes: some 19 received Ad26.COV2.S at low or high dose, single or two shots; about 5 received placebo; per-sample allocation not given. For vaccine and placebo recipients, the sequenced repertoires came from samples collected on day 63 after the first injection.

The input for sequencing was peripheral blood, taken in a trial of Ad26.COV2.S vaccine versus placebo. The source is a person between 18 and 59 years old who received the Ad26.COV2.S COVID-19 vaccine or a placebo.

The chain uses TRBV29-1 and TRBJ1-2; D might be TRBD1 (5 bases). The V gene's germline CDR1 is SQVTM and CDR2 ANQGSEA. CDR3 length: 15 amino acids. Trimming removed 6 bases at V and 1 base at J, with 18 bases between. CDR3 DNA: TGCAGCGTCGGGAGGGGCGGTGGAAATAACTATGGCTACACCTTC. Translated, it gives CSVGRGGGNNYGYTF.

The chain combines TRBV28 with TRBJ2-1, with D perhaps being TRBD1 or TRBD2 (5 bases each). Germline-derived CDR1 and CDR2 are MDHEN and SYDVKM. The V end was cut by 6 bases, the J end by 6 bases, with 15 bases between. The CDR3 runs to 14 residues. The chain's CDR3 is CASSPHGGANEQFF. The DNA of the CDR3 is TGTGCCAGCAGCCCCCATGGGGGTGCCAATGAGCAGTTCTTC.

V is TRBV7-3 and J is TRBJ2-3; 10 bases match TRBD2. The CDR3 spans 16 residues. Germline V CDR1 and CDR2: SGHTA, FQGTGA. V dropped 5 bases and J dropped 1; count of bases not matched to a gene: 6. This CDR3 is CASSPLAGEGTDTQYF. CDR3 DNA: TGTGCCAGCAGCCCCCTAGCGGGGGAAGGCACAGATACGCAGTATTTT.

The chain recombines TRBV11-1 with TRBJ2-1, with D uncertain. Trimming cost V 5 bases and J 4 bases, with 12 bases left between them. The CDR3 has 14 residues. Germline-derived CDR1 and CDR2 are SGHAT and FQDESV (reference sequence). The CDR3 DNA reads TGTGCCAGCAGCCTGAGGACGGATTACAATGAGCAGTTCTTC. Encoded protein: CASSLRTDYNEQFF.

The V gene is TRBV25-1, the J gene TRBJ2-2, with D possibly TRBD1 on 6 matching bases. Deletions cut 8 bases from V and 7 bases from J, with 20 bases between. Looked up from germline, CDR1 is MGHDK and CDR2 is SYGVNS. This CDR3 is 15 amino acids long. As DNA, the CDR3 is TGTGCCAGCCTTGTGTCAGGGGTGGATGGCGGGGAGCTGTTTTTT. This gives the protein CASLVSGVDGGELFF.

The chain carries TRBV7-8 and TRBJ2-7; D is ambiguous. The V gene lost 2 bases and the J gene lost 3 bases, with 8 bases spanning the gap. The CDR3 loop spans 13 amino acids. CDR1 is SGHVS, CDR2 FQNEAQ, per germline. The CDR3 sequence is CASSLSRNYEQYV. DNA for the CDR3: TGTGCCAGCAGCTTATCCCGGAACTACGAGCAGTACGTC.

The chain recombines TRBV9 with TRBJ1-2, with a tentative D call TRBD1 (6 bases). The CDR3 length is 12 residues. Trimming shortened V by 3 bases and J by 6 bases, and 9 bases separated the two germline ends. CDR1 SGDLS and CDR2 YYNGEE come from the germline V gene. The CDR3 reads CASSATGNGYTF. In DNA form, the CDR3 reads TGTGCCAGCAGCGCGACAGGAAATGGCTACACCTTC.

Only a few counts were recorded for this clone. The chain links TRBV7-3 to TRBJ2-1; TRBD2 aligns across 12 bases. The CDR3 runs to 19 residues. Per the germline V gene, CDR1 is SGHTA and CDR2 is FQGTGA. The V segment lost 5 bases and the J segment 0 bases; nucleotides outside the gene matches: 11. The CDR3 DNA sequence: TGTGCCAGCAGCCAGGGACTAGCGGGCCACGAGAGCTCCTACAATGAGCAGTTCTTC. Its protein is CASSQGLAGHESSYNEQFF.

DNA for the CDR3: TGTGCCAGCAGTGAAGGACTTCGTGGGGAGCAGTTCTTC. This codes for CASSEGLRGEQFF. V usage is TRBV6-1 and J usage is TRBJ2-1; no clear D. This CDR3 region has 13 residues. Germline CDR1 is MNHNS and CDR2 is SASEGT. The V gene lost 1 base and the J gene lost 10 bases, with 11 bases spanning the gap.

The chain combines TRBV28 with TRBJ2-3, with D possibly TRBD1 on 6 matching bases. From germline, CDR1 is MDHEN and CDR2 SYDVKM. V was trimmed by 4 bases and J by 10 bases, leaving 21 bases between them. The CDR3 is 15 amino acids. As DNA, the CDR3 is TGTGCCAGCAGTTCCACTCCGACAGGACCTTTAGCGCAGTATTTT. This sequence encodes CASSSTPTGPLAQYF.

J is TRBJ2-5 and V is TRBV6-5, with D possibly TRBD1 on 5 matching bases. With 6 bases removed from V and 7 bases from J, the gap between germline ends came to 18 bases. The germline V gene encodes CDR1 MNHEY and CDR2 SVGAGI. The CDR3 consists of 14 residues. This chain's CDR3 is CASSARAKGATQYF. The CDR3, as DNA: TGTGCCAGCAGCGCTAGGGCAAAAGGGGCGACCCAGTACTTC.

This chain links TRBV3-1 (or the pseudogene TRBV3-2) with TRBJ1-4, with a possible D match to TRBD1 (6 bases). There are 14 residues in the CDR3. Per germline, CDR1 LGHDT and CDR2 YNNKEL (reference sequence). V shed 3 bases and J shed 8 bases, with 13 bases lying between them. The CDR3 DNA sequence: TGTGCCAGCAGCCACCTGGGGGCAAGCGAAAAACTGTTTTTT. This translates into CASSHLGASEKLFF.

This clone was picked up a small number of times. This chain uses TRBV5-1 with TRBJ1-2, with no clear D. Trimming stripped 0 bases from V and 4 bases from J, with 19 bases between. The CDR3 loop spans 17 amino acids. Germline CDR1 SGHRS, CDR2 YFSETQ. CDR3 sequence reads: CASSLGQRTADGYGYTF. The DNA for the CDR3 is TGCGCCAGCAGCTTGGGACAACGGACGGCCGACGGCTATGGCTACACCTTC.

The gene calls are TRBV3-1 (or the pseudogene TRBV3-2) and TRBJ2-7, with D possibly TRBD1 on 6 matching bases. The CDR3 runs to 15 residues. Per germline, CDR1 LGHDT and CDR2 YNNKEL (reference sequence). V was pared by 0 bases and J by 6 bases, with 15 bases between. CDR3 sequence: CASSQERYQGLEQYF. The DNA of the CDR3 is TGTGCCAGCAGCCAAGAACGTTACCAGGGGCTCGAGCAGTACTTC.

The chain joins TRBV21-1 to TRBJ2-1; whether TRBD2, the table's D call, matches the DNA was not checked. TRBV21-1 is classified as a pseudogene. The CDR3 covers 13 residues. CDR3 sequence (DNA): TGTGCCAGCAGCCGTATTCCTTCGGTGGAGCAGTTCTTC. Its translation: CASSRIPSVEQFF.

J is TRBJ1-1 and V is TRBV6-5; 9 nucleotides line up with TRBD1. The germline gives CDR1 MNHEY, CDR2 SVGAGI. With V trimmed by 6 bases and J by 6 bases, 8 bases remained unmatched. The CDR3 spans 14 residues. The CDR3 spells CASRNRGRWSEAFF. In DNA, the CDR3 is TGTGCCAGCAGGAACAGGGGGCGTTGGTCTGAAGCTTTCTTT.

Concerning this clone: The same CDR3 arises from other DNA sequences in this sample as well. The chain is built from TRBV2 and TRBJ1-1; no clear D. This CDR3 has 13 amino acids. V shed 6 bases and J shed 1 base, with 9 bases lying between them. Germline loops: CDR1 SNHLY, CDR2 FYNNEI. The CDR3 reads CASRTGGNTEAFF. CDR3 in DNA: TGTGCCAGCAGAACCGGCGGGAACACTGAAGCTTTCTTT. The variable domain in full, completed from reference TRBV2 and TRBJ1-1, reads EPEVTQTPSHQVTQMGQEVILRCVPISNHLYFYWYRQILGQKVEFLVSFYNNEISEKSEIFDDQFSVERPDGSNFTLKIRSTKLEDSAMYFCASRTGGNTEAFFGQGTRLTVV.